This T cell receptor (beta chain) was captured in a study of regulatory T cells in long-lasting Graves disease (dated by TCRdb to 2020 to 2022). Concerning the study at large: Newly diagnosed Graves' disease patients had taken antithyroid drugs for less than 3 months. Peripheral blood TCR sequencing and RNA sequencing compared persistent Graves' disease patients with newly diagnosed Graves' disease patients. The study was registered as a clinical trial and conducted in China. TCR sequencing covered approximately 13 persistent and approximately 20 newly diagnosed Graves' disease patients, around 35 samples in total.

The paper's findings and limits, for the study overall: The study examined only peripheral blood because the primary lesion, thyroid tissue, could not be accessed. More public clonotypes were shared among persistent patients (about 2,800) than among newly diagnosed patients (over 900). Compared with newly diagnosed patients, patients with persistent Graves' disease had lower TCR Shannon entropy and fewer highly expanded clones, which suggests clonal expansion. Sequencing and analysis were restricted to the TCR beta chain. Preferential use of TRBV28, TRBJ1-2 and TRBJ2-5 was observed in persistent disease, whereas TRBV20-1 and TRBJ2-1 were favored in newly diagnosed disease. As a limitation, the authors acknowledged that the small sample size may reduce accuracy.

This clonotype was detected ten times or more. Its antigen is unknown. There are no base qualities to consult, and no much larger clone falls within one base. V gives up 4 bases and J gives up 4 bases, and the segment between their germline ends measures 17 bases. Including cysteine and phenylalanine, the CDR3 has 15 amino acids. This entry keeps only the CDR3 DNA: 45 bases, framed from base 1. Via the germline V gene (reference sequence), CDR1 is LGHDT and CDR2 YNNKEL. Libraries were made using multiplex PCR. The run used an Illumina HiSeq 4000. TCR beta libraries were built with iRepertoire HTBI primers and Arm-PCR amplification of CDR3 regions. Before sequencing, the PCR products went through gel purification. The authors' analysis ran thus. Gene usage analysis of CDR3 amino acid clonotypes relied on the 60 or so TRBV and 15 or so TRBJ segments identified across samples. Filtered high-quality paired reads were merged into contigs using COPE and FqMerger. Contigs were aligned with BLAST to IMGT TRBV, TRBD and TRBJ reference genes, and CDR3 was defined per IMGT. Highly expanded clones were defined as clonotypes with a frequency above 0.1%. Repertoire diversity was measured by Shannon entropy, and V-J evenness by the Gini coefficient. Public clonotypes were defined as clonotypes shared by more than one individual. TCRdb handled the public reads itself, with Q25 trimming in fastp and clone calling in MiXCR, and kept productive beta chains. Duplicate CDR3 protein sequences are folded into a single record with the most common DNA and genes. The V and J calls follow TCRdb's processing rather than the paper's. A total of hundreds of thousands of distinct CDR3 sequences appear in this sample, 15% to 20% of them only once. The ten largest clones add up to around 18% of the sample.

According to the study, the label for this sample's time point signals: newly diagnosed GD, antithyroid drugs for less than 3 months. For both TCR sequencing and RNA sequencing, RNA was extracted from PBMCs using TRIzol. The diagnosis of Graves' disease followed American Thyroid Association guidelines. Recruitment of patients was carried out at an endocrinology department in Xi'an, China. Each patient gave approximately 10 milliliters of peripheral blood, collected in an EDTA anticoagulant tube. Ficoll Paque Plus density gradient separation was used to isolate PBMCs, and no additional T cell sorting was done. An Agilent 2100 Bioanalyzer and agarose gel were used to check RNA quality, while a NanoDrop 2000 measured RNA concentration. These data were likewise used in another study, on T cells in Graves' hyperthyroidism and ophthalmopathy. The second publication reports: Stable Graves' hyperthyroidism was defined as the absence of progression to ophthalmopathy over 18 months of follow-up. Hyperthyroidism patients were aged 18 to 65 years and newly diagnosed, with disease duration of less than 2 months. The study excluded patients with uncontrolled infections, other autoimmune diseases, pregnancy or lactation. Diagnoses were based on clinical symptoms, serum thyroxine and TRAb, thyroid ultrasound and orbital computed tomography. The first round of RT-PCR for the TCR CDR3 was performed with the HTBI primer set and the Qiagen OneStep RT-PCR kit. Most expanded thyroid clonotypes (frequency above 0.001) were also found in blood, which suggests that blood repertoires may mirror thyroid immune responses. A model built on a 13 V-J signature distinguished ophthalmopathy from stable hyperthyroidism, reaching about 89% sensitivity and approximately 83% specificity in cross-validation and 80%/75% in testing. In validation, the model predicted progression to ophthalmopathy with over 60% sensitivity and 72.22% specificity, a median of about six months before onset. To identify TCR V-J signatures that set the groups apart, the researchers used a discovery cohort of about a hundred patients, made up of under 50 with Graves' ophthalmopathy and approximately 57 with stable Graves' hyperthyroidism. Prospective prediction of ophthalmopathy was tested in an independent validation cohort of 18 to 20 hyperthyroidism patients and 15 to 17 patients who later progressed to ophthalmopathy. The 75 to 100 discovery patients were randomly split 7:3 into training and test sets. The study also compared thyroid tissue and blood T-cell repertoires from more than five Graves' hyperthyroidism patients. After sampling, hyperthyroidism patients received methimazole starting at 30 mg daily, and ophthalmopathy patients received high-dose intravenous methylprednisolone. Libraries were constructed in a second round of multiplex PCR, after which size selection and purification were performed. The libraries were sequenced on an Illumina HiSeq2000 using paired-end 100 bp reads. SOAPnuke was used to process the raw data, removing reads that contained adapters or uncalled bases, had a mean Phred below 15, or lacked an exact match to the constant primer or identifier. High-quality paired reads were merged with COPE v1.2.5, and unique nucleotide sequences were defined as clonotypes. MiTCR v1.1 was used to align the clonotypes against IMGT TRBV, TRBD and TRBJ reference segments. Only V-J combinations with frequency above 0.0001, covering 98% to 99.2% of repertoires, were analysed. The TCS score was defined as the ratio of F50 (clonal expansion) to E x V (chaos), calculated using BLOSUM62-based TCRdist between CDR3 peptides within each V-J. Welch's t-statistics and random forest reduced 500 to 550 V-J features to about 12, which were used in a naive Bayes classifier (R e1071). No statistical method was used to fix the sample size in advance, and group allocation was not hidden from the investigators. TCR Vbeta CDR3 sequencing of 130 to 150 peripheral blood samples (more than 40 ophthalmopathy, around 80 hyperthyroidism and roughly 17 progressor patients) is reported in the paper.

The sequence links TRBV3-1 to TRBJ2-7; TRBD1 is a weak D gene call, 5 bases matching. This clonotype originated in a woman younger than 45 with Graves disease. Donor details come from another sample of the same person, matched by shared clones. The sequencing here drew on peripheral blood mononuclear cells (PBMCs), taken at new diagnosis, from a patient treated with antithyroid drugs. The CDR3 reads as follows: CASSPFPTVNYEQYF. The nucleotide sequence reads TGTGCCAGCAGCCCCTTCCCGACAGTGAATTACGAGCAGTACTTC.